This TCR beta chain was captured by sequencing in a study of blood T cells in healthy people across ages. Study at large: When template switching was applied, about one barcoded beta molecule was captured per two T cells.

Combining a sample-barcoded 5' primer with a J-beta primer mix, a second PCR ran for about 7 to 12 cycles. Every single cDNA molecule received a tag from a template-switch adaptor with 12 random nucleotides. One entry per CDR3 protein, called by TCRdb with MiXCR from the 5' RACE reads. The table lists 650,000 to 1,000,000 distinct CDR3 sequences, around 36% of them singletons. About this clonotype itself: Its antigen is currently unknown.

Regarding the study as a whole: Strong correlation linked observed beta diversity and percent naive T cells.

V gave up 6 bases and J gave up 4 bases, with 8 bases separating them. Germline loops: CDR1 SGDLS, CDR2 YYNGEE. This CDR3 spans 12 amino acids. This receptor was obtained from a man between 18 and 29 years old in good health. The V gene is TRBV9, the J gene TRBJ2-1, with D perhaps matching TRBD1 or TRBD2 (5 bases each). The sample taken for sequencing was blood. The CDR3 region is CASNGGYNEQFF. DNA for the CDR3: TGTGCCAGCAATGGGGGTTACAATGAGCAGTTCTTC.